The 19 T cell receptor beta chains below were found in one sample sequenced in a study of T cell responses to AZD1222 COVID-19 vaccine. Profiling relied on immunoSEQ multiplex PCR, and the TCRdb table lists in-frame clones only, not all of them. The profile covers around 100,000 clones, with approximately 88% appearing a single time and 20% to 25% taken by the ten largest. Sample: peripheral blood, taken on day 0 of AZD1222 vaccination. The origin of the receptors is an adult in good health.

This clone was counted a few times. Other DNA sequences in this sample translate to the same CDR3. The rearrangement links TRBV4-3 to TRBJ1-1; D gene ambiguous. The CDR3 consists of 13 residues. CDR1 and CDR2 from the germline V gene are LGHNA and YSLEER. With 1 base removed from V and 1 base from J, the gap between germline ends came to 4 bases. CDR3 DNA: TGCGCCAGCAGCCAAGCAGGGAACACTGAAGCTTTCTTT. Protein product: CASSQAGNTEAFF.

V is TRBV11-2 and J is TRBJ2-7; a weak D match, TRBD2 (5 bases). The CDR3 covers 14 residues. Germline CDR1 SGHAT, CDR2 FQNNGV. V lost 5 bases and J lost 3, with 14 bases in between. CDR3 nucleotide sequence: TGTGCCAGCAGCCCCAGGACTGGATACTACGAGCAGTACTTC. Amino acids: CASSPRTGYYEQYF. Full variable domain (outside the CDR3, taken from reference TRBV11-2 and TRBJ2-7): EAGVAQSPRYKIIEKRQSVAFWCNPISGHATLYWYQQILGQGPKLLIQFQNNGVVDDSQLPKDRFSAERLKGVDSTLKIQPAKLEDSAVYLCASSPRTGYYEQYFGPGTRLTVT.

V gene TRBV24-1 combines with J gene TRBJ2-5; no reliable D call. This CDR3 spans 14 amino acids. With 6 bases removed from V and 2 bases from J, the gap between germline ends came to 12 bases. Per the germline V gene, CDR1 is KGHDR and CDR2 is SFDVKD. The CDR3 coding sequence is TGTGCCACCAGTTCTACATCAAGTCAAGAGACCCAGTACTTC. This translates into CATSSTSSQETQYF.

The chain is built from TRBV5-1 and TRBJ2-5, with D possibly being TRBD1 or TRBD2 (6 bases each). V lost 1 base, J lost 4 bases, and 11 bases lay in between. The germline gives CDR1 SGHRS, CDR2 YFSETQ. The CDR3 contains 14 residues. This chain's CDR3 is CASSLRGQGETQYF. CDR3 DNA: TGCGCCAGCAGCTTGCGGGGGCAGGGAGAGACCCAGTACTTC.

The chain is built from TRBV7-6 and TRBJ2-2; D gene ambiguous. The germline CDR1 and CDR2 sequences are SGHVS and FNYEAQ. V was cut by 4 bases and J by 6 bases, with 15 bases left in between. The CDR3 has 15 residues. The DNA for the CDR3 is TGTGCCAGCAGCTCCGAAAGCGTCGTGTCCGGGGAGCTGTTTTTT. This sequence encodes CASSSESVVSGELFF.

The chain joins TRBV6-5 to TRBJ2-5; TRBD2 agrees at 12 bases. V shed 4 bases, J shed 9 bases, and the junction held 6 bases outside the gene matches. There are 14 residues in the CDR3. The V gene's germline CDR1 is MNHEY and CDR2 SVGAGI. The CDR3 region is CASSSTGTSGSQYF. CDR3 nucleotides: TGTGCCAGCAGTTCAACCGGGACTAGCGGGTCCCAGTACTTC.

This chain uses TRBV4-1 with TRBJ1-1; TRBD1 agrees at 7 bases. With 4 bases clipped from V and 7 bases from J, the junction kept 15 bases outside the gene matches. Germline V CDR1 and CDR2: MGHRA, YSYEKL. The CDR3 covers 16 residues. CDR3 sequence: CASSRYRQGGQGEAFF. CDR3 DNA sequence: TGCGCCAGCAGCCGATATAGACAGGGTGGGCAGGGTGAAGCTTTCTTT.

The chain recombines TRBV9 with TRBJ1-2; no clear D. Trimming shortened V by 3 bases and J by 10 bases, and 19 bases separated the two germline ends. The CDR3 covers 14 residues. The germline CDR1 and CDR2 sequences are SGDLS and YYNGEE. The CDR3 protein is CASSDLLGVRPYTF. In DNA form, the CDR3 reads TGTGCCAGCAGCGACCTATTGGGCGTTCGGCCCTACACCTTC.

The chain carries TRBV27 and TRBJ1-5; 7 nucleotides agree with TRBD1. Germline trimming cut 5 bases from V and 0 bases from J; bases unmatched to any gene: 7. The germline CDR1 and CDR2 sequences are MNHEY and SMNVEV (reference sequence). There are 16 residues in the CDR3. The CDR3 here is CASSEKGAHSNQPQHF. For the CDR3, the DNA is TGTGCCAGCAGTGAGAAGGGGGCCCATAGCAATCAGCCCCAGCATTTT.

The rearrangement links TRBV12-2 to TRBJ2-1; the table's TRBD2 call for D was not verified on the DNA. TRBV12-2 is deemed a pseudogene. The CDR3 covers 18 residues. CDR3: CASRLAGTSGRGNNEQFF. DNA for the CDR3: TGTGCAAGTCGCTTAGCAGGGACTAGCGGGAGGGGAAACAATGAGCAGTTCTTC.

J is TRBJ1-3 and V is TRBV19, with D possibly matching TRBD1 (5 bases). This CDR3 contains 14 residues. Per the germline V gene, CDR1 is LNHDA and CDR2 is SQIVND (reference sequence). Deletions cut 2 bases from V and 1 base from J, with 6 bases between. The CDR3 loop is CASSIRGSGNTIYF. In DNA, the CDR3 is TGTGCCAGTAGTATAAGGGGTTCTGGAAACACCATATATTTT. The full variable domain, with the rest looked up from reference TRBV19 and TRBJ1-3, is DGGITQSPKYLFRKEGQNVTLSCEQNLNHDAMYWYRQDPGQGLRLIYYSQIVNDFQKGDIAEGYSVSREKKESFPLTVTSAQKNPTAFYLCASSIRGSGNTIYFGEGSWLTVV.

This clone occurred once. The chain employs TRBV27 and TRBJ2-1, with 9 nucleotides matching TRBD2. CDR1 and CDR2 (germline): MNHEY, SMNVEV (reference sequence). The CDR3 runs 19 residues. J lost 10 bases, V lost 5 bases, and 24 bases had no gene match. The CDR3 is CASSSPGQAGTSFPPEQFF. The CDR3 bases are TGTGCCAGCAGTAGCCCCGGCCAGGCTGGGACTAGCTTCCCCCCCGAGCAGTTCTTC.

The chain couples TRBV25-1 to TRBJ2-5, with TRBD1 matching over 7 bases. This CDR3 contains 13 residues. The V segment lost 6 bases and the J segment 5 bases; nucleotides outside the gene matches: 6. Germline V gives CDR1 MGHDK, CDR2 SYGVNS. In DNA form, the CDR3 reads TGTGCCAGCAGCCGACAGGGACGCGAGACCCAGTACTTC. Translation gives CASSRQGRETQYF.

J is TRBJ2-2 and V is TRBV5-4, with 10 bases fitting TRBD2. The CDR3 is 16 residues long. Germline-derived CDR1 and CDR2 are SGHNT and YYREEE (reference sequence). The junction had 8 bases not matched to a gene; V was cut back by 4 bases and J by 5 bases. CDR3 protein: CASSHQREGPTGELFF. The CDR3 DNA follows: TGTGCCAGCAGCCACCAGCGGGAGGGCCCGACCGGGGAGCTGTTTTTT.

CDR3 residues: CASSLYSGTQETQYF. CDR3 nucleotide sequence: TGTGCCAGCAGCTTGTATTCAGGGACCCAAGAGACCCAGTACTTC. The V call is TRBV7-2, the J call TRBJ2-5; TRBD1 or TRBD2 may be the D gene (5 bases each). CDR3 length: 15 amino acids. The V end lost 3 bases, the J end lost 1 base, and 12 bases lay between the germline ends. From germline, CDR1 is SGHTA and CDR2 FQGNSA.

This clone turned up a few times. The chain combines TRBV11-1 with TRBJ1-1; the D is unclear. Germline lookup yields CDR1 SGHAT and CDR2 FQDESV (reference sequence). V was pared by 2 bases and J by 6 bases, with 10 bases between. This CDR3 region has 13 residues. CDR3 protein: CASSLITVAEAFF. As DNA, the CDR3 is TGTGCCAGCAGCTTAATAACAGTGGCTGAAGCTTTCTTT.

This chain uses TRBV9 with TRBJ2-5; 14 bases agree with TRBD2. The CDR3 extends over 16 amino acids. V trimming: 4 bases; J trimming: 5 bases; junction bases outside the gene matches: 7. Germline V gene data show CDR1 as SGDLS and CDR2 as YYNGEE. CDR3 sequence: CASSLTSGRAGETQYF. The CDR3 coding sequence is TGTGCCAGCAGCTTGACTAGCGGGAGGGCCGGGGAGACCCAGTACTTC.

This chain links TRBV5-1 with TRBJ2-7, with 7 positions matching TRBD1. V was clipped by 0 bases and J by 0 bases; unmatched bases: 6. The CDR3 runs to 16 residues. From germline, CDR1 is SGHRS and CDR2 YFSETQ. The CDR3 nucleotides are TGCGCCAGCAGCTTGGGTCCTGGGACAGACTCCTACGAGCAGTACTTC. As protein: CASSLGPGTDSYEQYF. The full variable domain, with the rest looked up from reference TRBV5-1 and TRBJ2-7, is KAGVTQTPRYLIKTRGQQVTLSCSPISGHRSVSWYQQTPGQGLQFLFEYFSETQRNKGNFPGRFSGRQFSNSRSEMNVSTLELGDSALYLCASSLGPGTDSYEQYFGPGTRLTVT.

V gene TRBV7-2 combines with J gene TRBJ1-6, with TRBD1 matching 9 bases. Germline trimming cut 5 bases from V and 7 bases from J; bases unmatched to any gene: 3. The CDR3 consists of 14 residues. The germline V gene has CDR1 SGHTA and CDR2 FQGNSA. The CDR3: CASSQGQGNSPLHF. In DNA, the CDR3 is TGTGCCAGCAGCCAGGGACAGGGAAATTCACCCCTCCACTTT.